The entry below describes one T cell receptor (beta chain). This entry is derived from a study of blood T cell repertoires in COVID-19. The wider study: Sample material is recorded as cDNA or gDNA derived from T cells, B-cell-depleted T cells, or PBMCs.

Sequencing was performed with immunoSEQ multiplex PCR; in TCRdb, only in-frame clones are kept and a portion is missing. The sample lists around 50,000 clones; about nine tenths were seen once. The V gene end was trimmed by 5 bases and the J gene end by 7 bases; junction bases not matched to a gene: 16. The CDR3 loop spans 16 amino acids. Germline V lookup: CDR1 SEHNR, CDR2 FQNEAQ (reference sequence). Sequenced sample: peripheral blood. The chain uses TRBV7-9 and TRBJ2-7; 8 positions match TRBD2. This TCR derives from a man in his fifties or sixties with active COVID-19. CDR3 loop: CASSPGGGPSQGEQYF. The CDR3 bases are TGTGCCAGCAGCCCCGGGGGGGGACCTAGCCAAGGAGAGCAGTACTTC. Full variable domain (missing parts from reference TRBV7-9 and TRBJ2-7): DTGVSQNPRHKITKRGQNVTFRCDPISEHNRLYWYRQTLGQGPEFLTYFQNEAQLEKSRLLSDRFSAERPKGSFSTLEIQRTEQGDSAMYLCASSPGGGPSQGEQYFGPGTRLTVT.